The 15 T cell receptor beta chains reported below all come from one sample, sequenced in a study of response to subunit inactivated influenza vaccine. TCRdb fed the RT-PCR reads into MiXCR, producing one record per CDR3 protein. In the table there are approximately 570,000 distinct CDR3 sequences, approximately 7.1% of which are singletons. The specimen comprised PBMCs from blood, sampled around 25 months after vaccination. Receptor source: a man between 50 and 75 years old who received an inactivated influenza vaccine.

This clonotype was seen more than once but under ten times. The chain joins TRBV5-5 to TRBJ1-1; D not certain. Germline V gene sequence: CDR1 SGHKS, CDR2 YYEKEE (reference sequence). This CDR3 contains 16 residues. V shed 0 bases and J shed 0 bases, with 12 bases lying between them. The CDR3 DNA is TGTGCCAGCAGCTTGGACAGACCTAAGATGAACACTGAAGCTTTCTTT. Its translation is CASSLDRPKMNTEAFF.

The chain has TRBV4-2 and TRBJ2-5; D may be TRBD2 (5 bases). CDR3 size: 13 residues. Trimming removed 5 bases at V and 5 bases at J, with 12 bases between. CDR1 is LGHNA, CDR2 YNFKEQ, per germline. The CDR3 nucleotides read TGTGCCAGCAGCAGGACTCGCCGGGAGACCCAGTACTTC. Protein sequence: CASSRTRRETQYF.

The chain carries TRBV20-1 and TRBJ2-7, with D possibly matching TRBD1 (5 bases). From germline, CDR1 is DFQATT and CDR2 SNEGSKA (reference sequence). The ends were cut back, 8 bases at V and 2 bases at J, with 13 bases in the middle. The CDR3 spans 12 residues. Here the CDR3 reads CSPLSTAYEQYF. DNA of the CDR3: TGCAGTCCCCTCTCGACAGCCTACGAGCAGTACTTC.

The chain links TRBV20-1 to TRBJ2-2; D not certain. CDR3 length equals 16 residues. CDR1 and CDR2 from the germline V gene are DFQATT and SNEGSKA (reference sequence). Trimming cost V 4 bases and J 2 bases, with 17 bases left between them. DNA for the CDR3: TGCAGTGCTAACAGTCCCGCAGCGTCCAACACCGGGGAGCTGTTTTTT. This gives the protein CSANSPAASNTGELFF.

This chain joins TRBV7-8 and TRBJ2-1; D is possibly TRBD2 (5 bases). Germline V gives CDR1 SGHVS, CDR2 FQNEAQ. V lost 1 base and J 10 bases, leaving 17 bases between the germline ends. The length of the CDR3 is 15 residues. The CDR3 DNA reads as TGTGCCAGCAGCTTAGTAAGGGTAGCGAGCAGGGAGCAGTTCTTC. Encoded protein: CASSLVRVASREQFF.

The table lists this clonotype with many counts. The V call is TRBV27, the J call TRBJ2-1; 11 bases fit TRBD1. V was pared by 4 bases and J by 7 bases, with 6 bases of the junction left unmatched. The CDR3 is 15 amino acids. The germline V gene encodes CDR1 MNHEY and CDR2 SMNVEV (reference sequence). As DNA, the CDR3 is TGTGCCAGCAGTTGGGCCGGGACAGGGGGGAATGAGCAGTTCTTC. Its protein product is CASSWAGTGGNEQFF.

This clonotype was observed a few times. CDR3 amino acids: CASSYGEKYEQYF. Written as DNA, the CDR3 is TGTGCCAGCAGTTATGGCGAAAAGTACGAGCAGTACTTC. This chain links TRBV12-3 or TRBV12-4 with TRBJ2-7, with D uncertain. The V end was cut by 4 bases, the J end by 4 bases, with 11 bases between. This CDR3 contains 13 residues.

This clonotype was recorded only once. In DNA form, the CDR3 reads TGTGCCTGGAGGGCCAGGGGGGTCGAAAAACTGTTTTTT. Amino acids: CAWRARGVEKLFF. The chain combines TRBV30 with TRBJ1-4, with 7 nucleotides matching TRBD1. The V gene end was trimmed by 3 bases and the J gene end by 8 bases; junction bases not matched to a gene: 6. The CDR3 loop spans 13 amino acids. CDR1 GTSNPN and CDR2 SVGIG come from the germline V gene (reference sequence).

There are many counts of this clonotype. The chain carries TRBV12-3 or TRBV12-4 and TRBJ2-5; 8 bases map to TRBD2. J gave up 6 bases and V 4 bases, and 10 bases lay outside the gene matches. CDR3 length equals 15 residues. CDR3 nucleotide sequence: TGTGCCAGCAGTTATAGCGGGGAGGCCTCGAAGACCCAGTACTTC. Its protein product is CASSYSGEASKTQYF.

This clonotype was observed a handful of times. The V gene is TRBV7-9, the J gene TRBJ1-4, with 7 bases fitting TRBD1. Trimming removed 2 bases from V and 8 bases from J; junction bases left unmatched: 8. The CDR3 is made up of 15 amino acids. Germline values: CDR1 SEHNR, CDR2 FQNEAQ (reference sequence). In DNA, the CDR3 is TGTGCCAGCAGCTTACCACGGACAGGAGACGAAAAACTGTTTTTT. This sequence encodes CASSLPRTGDEKLFF.

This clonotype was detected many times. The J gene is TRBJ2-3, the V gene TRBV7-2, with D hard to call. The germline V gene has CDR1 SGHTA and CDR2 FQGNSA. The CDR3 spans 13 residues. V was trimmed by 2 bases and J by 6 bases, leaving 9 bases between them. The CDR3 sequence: CASSLISTDTQYF. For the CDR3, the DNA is TGTGCCAGCAGCTTAATCTCTACGGATACGCAGTATTTT.

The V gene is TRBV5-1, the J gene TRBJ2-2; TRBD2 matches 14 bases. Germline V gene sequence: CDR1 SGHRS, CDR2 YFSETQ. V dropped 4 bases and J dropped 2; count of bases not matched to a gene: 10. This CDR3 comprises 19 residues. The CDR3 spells CASSRGLAGDSPNTGELFF. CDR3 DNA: TGCGCCAGCAGCCGGGGACTAGCGGGAGACTCACCTAACACCGGGGAGCTGTTTTTT.

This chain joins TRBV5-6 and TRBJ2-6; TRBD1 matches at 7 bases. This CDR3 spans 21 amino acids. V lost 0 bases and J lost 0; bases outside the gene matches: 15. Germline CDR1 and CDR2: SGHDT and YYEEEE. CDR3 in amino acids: CASSLDMGWTGRISGANVLTF. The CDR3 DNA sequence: TGTGCCAGCAGCTTGGATATGGGCTGGACAGGACGCATCTCTGGGGCCAACGTCCTGACTTTC.

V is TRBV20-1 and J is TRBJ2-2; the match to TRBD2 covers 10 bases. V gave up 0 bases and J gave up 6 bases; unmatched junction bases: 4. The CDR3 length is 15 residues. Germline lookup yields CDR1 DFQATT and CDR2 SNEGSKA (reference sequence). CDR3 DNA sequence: TGCAGTGCTAGAGATGTAGCGGGGGGATCCGGGGAGCTGTTTTTT. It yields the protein CSARDVAGGSGELFF.

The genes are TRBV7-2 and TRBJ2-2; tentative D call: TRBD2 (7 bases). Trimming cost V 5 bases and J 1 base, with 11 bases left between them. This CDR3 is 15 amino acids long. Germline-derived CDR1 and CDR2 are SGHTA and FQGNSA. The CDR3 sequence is CASSRGARNTGELFF. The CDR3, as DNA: TGTGCCAGCAGCCGGGGGGCCCGGAACACCGGGGAGCTGTTTTTT.